The clone carrying this T cell receptor (beta chain) appeared a few times. Its target is not known. The data stem from a study of T cells in Graves' hyperthyroidism and ophthalmopathy. Study findings and constraints: The model foresaw ophthalmopathy a median around 6.8 months prior to onset.

Amplification of TCR beta CDR3 regions used RNA as the template. The TCR CDR3 was amplified in a first-round RT-PCR using the HTBI primer set. TCRdb fed the multiplex PCR reads into MiXCR, producing one record per CDR3 protein. The profile shows approximately 360,000 distinct CDR3 sequences, roughly 25% of them singletons. This CDR3 spans 15 amino acids. Losses at the gene ends were 5 bases for V and 5 bases for J; bases not matched to a gene: 8. Germline V gene data show CDR1 as MNHNS and CDR2 as SASEGT. Sequences were obtained from blood. V usage is TRBV6-1 and J usage is TRBJ1-1; 10 nucleotides align to TRBD1. The source of this sequence is a man aged 45-60 years with Graves' hyperthyroidism. The CDR3 reads CASSISGTGVTEAFF. In DNA, the CDR3 is TGTGCCAGCAGTATATCCGGGACAGGGGTTACTGAAGCTTTCTTT.